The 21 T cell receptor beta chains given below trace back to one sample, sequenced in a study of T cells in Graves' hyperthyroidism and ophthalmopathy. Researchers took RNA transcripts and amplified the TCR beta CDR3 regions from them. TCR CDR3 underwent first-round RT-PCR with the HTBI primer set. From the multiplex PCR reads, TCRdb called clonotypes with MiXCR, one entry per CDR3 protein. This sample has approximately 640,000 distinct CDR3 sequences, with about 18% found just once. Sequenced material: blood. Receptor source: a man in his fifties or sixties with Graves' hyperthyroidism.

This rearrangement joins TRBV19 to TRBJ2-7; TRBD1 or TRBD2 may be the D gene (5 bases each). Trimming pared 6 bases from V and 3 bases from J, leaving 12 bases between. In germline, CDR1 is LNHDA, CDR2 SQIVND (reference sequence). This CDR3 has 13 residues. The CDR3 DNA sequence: TGTGCCAGTAGAGCCGGGGCCTACTACGAGCAGTACTTC. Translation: CASRAGAYYEQYF.

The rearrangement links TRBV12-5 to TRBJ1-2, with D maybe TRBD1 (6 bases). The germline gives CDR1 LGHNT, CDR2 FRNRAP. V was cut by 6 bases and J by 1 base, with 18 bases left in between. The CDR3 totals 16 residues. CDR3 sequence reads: CASGLRQAPINYGYTF. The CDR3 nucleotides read TGTGCTAGTGGCCTGAGACAGGCCCCAATTAACTATGGCTACACCTTC. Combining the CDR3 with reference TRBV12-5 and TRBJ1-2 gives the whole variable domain DARVTQTPRHKVTEMGQEVTMRCQPILGHNTVFWYRQTMMQGLELLAYFRNRAPLDDSGMPKDRFSAEMPDATLATLKIQPSEPRDSAVYFCASGLRQAPINYGYTFGSGTRLTVV.

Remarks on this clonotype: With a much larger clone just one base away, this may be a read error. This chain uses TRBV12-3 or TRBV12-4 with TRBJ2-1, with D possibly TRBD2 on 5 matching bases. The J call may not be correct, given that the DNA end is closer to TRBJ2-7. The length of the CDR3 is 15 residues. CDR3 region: CASTDSPSGYNEQYF. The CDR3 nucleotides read TGTGCCAGCACCGACTCTCCCAGCGGCTACAATGAGCAGTACTTC.

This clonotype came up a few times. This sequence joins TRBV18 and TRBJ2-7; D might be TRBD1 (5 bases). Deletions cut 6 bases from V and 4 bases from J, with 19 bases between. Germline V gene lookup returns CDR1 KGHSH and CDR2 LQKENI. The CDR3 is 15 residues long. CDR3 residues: CASSPDKRVVYEQYF. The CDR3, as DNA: TGTGCCAGCTCCCCGGACAAACGGGTTGTGTACGAGCAGTACTTC.

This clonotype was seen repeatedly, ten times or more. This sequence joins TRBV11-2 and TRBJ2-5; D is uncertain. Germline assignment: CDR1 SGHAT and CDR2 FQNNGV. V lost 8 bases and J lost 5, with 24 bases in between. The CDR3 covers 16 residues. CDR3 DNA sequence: TGTGCCAGCCGACCGCTCAAAGGGCCTAGTAGGGAGACCCAGTACTTC. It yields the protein CASRPLKGPSRETQYF. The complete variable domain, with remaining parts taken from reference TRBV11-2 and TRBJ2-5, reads EAGVAQSPRYKIIEKRQSVAFWCNPISGHATLYWYQQILGQGPKLLIQFQNNGVVDDSQLPKDRFSAERLKGVDSTLKIQPAKLEDSAVYLCASRPLKGPSRETQYFGPGTRLLVL.

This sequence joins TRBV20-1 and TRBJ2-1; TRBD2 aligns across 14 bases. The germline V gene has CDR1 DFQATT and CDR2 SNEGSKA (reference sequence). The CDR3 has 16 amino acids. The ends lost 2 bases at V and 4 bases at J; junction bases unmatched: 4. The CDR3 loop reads CSARRLAGGKYNEQFF. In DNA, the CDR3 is TGCAGTGCTAGAAGACTAGCGGGAGGGAAGTACAATGAGCAGTTCTTC.

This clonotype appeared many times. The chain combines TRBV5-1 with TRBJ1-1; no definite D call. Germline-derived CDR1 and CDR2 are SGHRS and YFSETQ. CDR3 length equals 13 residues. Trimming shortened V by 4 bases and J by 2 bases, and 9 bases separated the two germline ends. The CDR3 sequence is CASSTRRNTEAFF. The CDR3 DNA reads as TGCGCCAGCAGCACACGGAGAAACACTGAAGCTTTCTTT.

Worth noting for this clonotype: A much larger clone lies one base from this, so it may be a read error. DNA for the CDR3: TGTGCCAGTAGTATGCTCTCACTCGTAAATGCGCAGTTCTTC. It yields the protein CASSMLSLVNAQFF. The genes are TRBV19 and TRBJ2-1, with D hard to call. CDR1 LNHDA and CDR2 SQIVND come from the germline V gene (reference sequence). The CDR3 extends over 14 amino acids. Drawing the rest from reference TRBV19 and TRBJ2-1, the complete variable domain is DGGITQSPKYLFRKEGQNVTLSCEQNLNHDAMYWYRQDPGQGLRLIYYSQIVNDFQKGDIAEGYSVSREKKESFPLTVTSAQKNPTAFYLCASSMLSLVNAQFFGPGTRLTVL.

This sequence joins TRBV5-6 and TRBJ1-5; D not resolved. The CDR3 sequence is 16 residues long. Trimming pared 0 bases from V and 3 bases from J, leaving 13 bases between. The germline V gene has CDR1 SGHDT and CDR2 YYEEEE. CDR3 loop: CASSLARLGPNQPQHF. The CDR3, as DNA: TGTGCCAGCAGCTTGGCCCGTTTGGGCCCCAATCAGCCCCAGCATTTT. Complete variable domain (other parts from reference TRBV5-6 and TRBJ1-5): DAGVTQSPTHLIKTRGQQVTLRCSPKSGHDTVSWYQQALGQGPQFIFQYYEEEERQRGNFPDRFSGHQFPNYSSELNVNALLLGDSALYLCASSLARLGPNQPQHFGDGTRLSIL.

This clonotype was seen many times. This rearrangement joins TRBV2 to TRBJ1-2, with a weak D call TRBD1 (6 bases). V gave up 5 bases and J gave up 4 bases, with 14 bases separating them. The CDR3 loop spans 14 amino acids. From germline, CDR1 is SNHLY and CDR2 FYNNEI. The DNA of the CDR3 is TGTGCCAGCAGTCCTGACAGGCCGTTCTATGGCTACACCTTC. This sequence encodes CASSPDRPFYGYTF.

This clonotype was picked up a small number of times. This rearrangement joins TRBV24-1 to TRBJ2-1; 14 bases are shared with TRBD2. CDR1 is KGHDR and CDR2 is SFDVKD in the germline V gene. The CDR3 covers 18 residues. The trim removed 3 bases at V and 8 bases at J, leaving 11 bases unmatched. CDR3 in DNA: TGTGCCACCAGTGATCCCCTTTCCGGGACTAGCGGGAGCCATGAGCAGTTCTTC. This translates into CATSDPLSGTSGSHEQFF.

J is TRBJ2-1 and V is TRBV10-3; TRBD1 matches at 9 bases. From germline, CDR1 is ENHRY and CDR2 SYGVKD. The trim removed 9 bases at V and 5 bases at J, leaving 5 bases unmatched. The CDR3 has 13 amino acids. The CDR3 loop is CAIWTGAHNEQFF. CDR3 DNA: TGTGCCATTTGGACAGGGGCGCACAATGAGCAGTTCTTC.

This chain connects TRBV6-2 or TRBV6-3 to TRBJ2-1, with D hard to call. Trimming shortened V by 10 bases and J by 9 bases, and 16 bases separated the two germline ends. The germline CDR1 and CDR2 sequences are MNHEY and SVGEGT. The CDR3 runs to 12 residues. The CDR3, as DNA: TGTGCCACCAAGACTGTTCGAAGTGAGCAGTTCTTC. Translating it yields CATKTVRSEQFF.

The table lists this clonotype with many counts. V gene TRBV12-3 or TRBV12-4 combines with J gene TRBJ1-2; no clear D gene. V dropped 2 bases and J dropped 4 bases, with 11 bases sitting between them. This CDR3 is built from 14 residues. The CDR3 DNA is TGTGCCAGCAGTTTACGGGAGGGTGGCTATGGCTACACCTTC. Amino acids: CASSLREGGYGYTF.

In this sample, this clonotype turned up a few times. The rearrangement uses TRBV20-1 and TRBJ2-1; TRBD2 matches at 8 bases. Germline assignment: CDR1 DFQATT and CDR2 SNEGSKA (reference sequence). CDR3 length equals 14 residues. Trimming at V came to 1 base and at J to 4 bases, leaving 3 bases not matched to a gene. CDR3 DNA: TGCAGTGCTAGAGTTAGCGGGGAGTACAATGAGCAGTTCTTC. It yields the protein CSARVSGEYNEQFF.

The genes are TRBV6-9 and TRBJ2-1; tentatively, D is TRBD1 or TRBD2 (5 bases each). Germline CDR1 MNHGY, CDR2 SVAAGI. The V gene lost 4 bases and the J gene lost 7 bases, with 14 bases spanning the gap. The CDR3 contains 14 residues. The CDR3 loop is CASSLPGTANEQFF. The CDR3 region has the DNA TGTGCCAGCAGTTTGCCAGGGACGGCTAATGAGCAGTTCTTC.

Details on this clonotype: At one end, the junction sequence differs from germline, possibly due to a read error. In nucleotides, the CDR3 is TGTACCAGCAGCCCCAATCTGCCGACCAAATCCTCCTACAATGAGCAGTTCTTC. Translation gives CTSSPNLPTKSSYNEQFF. The V gene is TRBV6-1, the J gene TRBJ2-1; D gene uncertain. Per germline, CDR1 MNHNS and CDR2 SASEGT. The CDR3 sequence is 18 residues long.

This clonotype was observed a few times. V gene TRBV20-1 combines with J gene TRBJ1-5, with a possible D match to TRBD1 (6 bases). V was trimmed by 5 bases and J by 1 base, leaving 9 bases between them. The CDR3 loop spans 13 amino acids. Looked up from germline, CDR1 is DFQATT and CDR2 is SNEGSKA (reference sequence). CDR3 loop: CSAPDRSNQPQHF. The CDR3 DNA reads TGCAGTGCTCCCGACAGGAGCAATCAGCCCCAGCATTTT.

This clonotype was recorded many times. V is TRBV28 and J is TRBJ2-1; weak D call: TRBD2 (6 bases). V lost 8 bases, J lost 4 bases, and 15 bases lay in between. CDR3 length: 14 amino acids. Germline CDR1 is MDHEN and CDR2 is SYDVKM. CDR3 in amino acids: CASRPSGRYNEQFF. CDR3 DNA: TGTGCCAGCCGACCTTCGGGGAGGTACAATGAGCAGTTCTTC.

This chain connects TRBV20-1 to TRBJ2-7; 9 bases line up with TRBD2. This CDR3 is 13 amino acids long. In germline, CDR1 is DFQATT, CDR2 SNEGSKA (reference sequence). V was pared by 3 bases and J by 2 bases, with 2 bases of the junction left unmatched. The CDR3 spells CSARSSGAYEQYF. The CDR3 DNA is TGCAGTGCTAGGTCTAGCGGGGCCTACGAGCAGTACTTC.

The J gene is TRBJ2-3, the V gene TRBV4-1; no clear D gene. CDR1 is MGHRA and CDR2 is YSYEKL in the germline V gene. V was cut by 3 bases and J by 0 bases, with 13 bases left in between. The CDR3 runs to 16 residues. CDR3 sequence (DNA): TGCGCCAGCAGCCAGGAAAAATTCGCTAGCACAGATACGCAGTATTTT. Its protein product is CASSQEKFASTDTQYF.